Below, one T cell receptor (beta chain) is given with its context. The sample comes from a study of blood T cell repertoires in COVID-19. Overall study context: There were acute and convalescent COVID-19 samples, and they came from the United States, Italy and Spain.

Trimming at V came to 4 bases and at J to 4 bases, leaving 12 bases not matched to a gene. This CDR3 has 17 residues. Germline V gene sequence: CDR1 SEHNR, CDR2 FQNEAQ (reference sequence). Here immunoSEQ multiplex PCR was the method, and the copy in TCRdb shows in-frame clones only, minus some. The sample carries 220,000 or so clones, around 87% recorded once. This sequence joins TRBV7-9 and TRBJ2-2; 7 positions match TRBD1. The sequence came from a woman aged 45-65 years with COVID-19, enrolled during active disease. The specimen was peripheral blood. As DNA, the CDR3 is TGTGCCAGCAGCTCTACCGACAGGGCGAATCGCACCGGGGAGCTGTTTTTT. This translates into CASSSTDRANRTGELFF.